This TCR beta chain emerged from a study of blood T cells in healthy people across ages. Study findings and constraints: Older individuals had lower TCR beta diversity per million T cells (the decline was roughly linear). There were more naive CD4+ cells and higher diversity in long-lived donors than in aged donors.

A J-beta primer mix and a sample-barcoded 5' primer were used in a second PCR of roughly 6 to 11 cycles. TCRdb fed the 5' RACE reads into MiXCR, producing one record per CDR3 protein. The sample has just over 1 million distinct CDR3 sequences, around 45% seen once. CDR3 length: 16 amino acids. Trimming at V came to 4 bases and at J to 0 bases, leaving 9 bases not matched to a gene. Germline CDR1 reads SGHRS; CDR2 reads YFSETQ. A note on this clonotype: The antigen is unknown.

The source of this sequence is a woman aged 55-69 years in good health. V and J are TRBV5-1 and TRBJ2-7; 8 nucleotides align to TRBD1. The source material was blood. In DNA, the CDR3 is TGCGCCAGCAGCCATGACGGGACAGGAGGCTCCTACGAGCAGTACTTC. Amino acid sequence: CASSHDGTGGSYEQYF.